A selection of T cell receptor beta chains follows, all from one sample in a study of metastatic and nonmetastatic thyroid tumors. MiXCR reprocessed the PCR reads for TCRdb. Of 15,000 to 20,000 clones listed, roughly 34% are singletons. Sequenced input: tumor tissue. The receptor source for this set is a male donor with papillary thyroid cancer or a benign thyroid nodule (not recorded which). Some clones in this sample may be carry-over from other donors' samples. Each CDR3 is given with its conserved first and last residue. Fields, in order: V gene, CDR3 length, D gene, J gene, clone size, CDR3 DNA, CDR3 protein. D genes are given only for firm matches. Size is omitted from some rows. Given values are once, few, many or a class for expanded clones.

>TRBV11-3|16|.|TRBJ1-4|many
TGTGCCAGCAGCTTAGCGGGGGCAAGGGCTAATGAAAAACTGTTTTTT
CASSLAGARANEKLFF
>TRBV27|14|TRBD2|TRBJ2-7|few
TGTGCCAGCAGTTTAGTTGGGAGGGCCTACGAGCAGTACTTC
CASSLVGRAYEQYF
>TRBV12-3/TRBV12-4|15|TRBD2|TRBJ2-5|.
TGTGCCGGCAGTTCCGCGGGAGGGGTACAAGAGACCCAGTACTTC
CAGSSAGGVQETQYF
>TRBV7-2|14|.|TRBJ1-2|.
TGTGCCAGTAGCTTAGAATCGGCTAACTATGTCTACACCTTC
CASSLESANYVYTF
>TRBV6-2/TRBV6-3|14|.|TRBJ1-1|few
TGTGCCAGCAGTTGGGGACACCTGAACACTGAAGTTTTCTTT
CASSWGHLNTEVFF
>TRBV6-1|13|.|TRBJ1-4|many
TGTGCCCGCGCTTCAGGAAATAATGAAAAACTGTTTTTT
CARASGNNEKLFF
>TRBV19|17|.|TRBJ1-2|.
TGTGCCAGTATGCTCGTGGGGGCAGCCTTTTTTAACTATGGCTACACCTTC
CASMLVGAAFFNYGYTF
>TRBV11-2|13|.|TRBJ1-1|.
TGTGCCAGCAGCCGTGGGCAGTTCACTGAAGCTTTCTTT
CASSRGQFTEAFF
>TRBV9|14|.|TRBJ2-7|.
TGTGCCAGCAGCTCTCGCACTAGTGACTACGATCAGTACTTC
CASSSRTSDYDQYF
>TRBV20-1|13|.|TRBJ1-1|many
TGCAGTGCCGGAGGACATTCGAACACTGAAGCTTTCTTT
CSAGGHSNTEAFF
>TRBV6-1|15|TRBD1|TRBJ2-7|many
TGTGCCAGCAGTTCCGCGGACAGGGCGCGATACGAGCAGTACTTC
CASSSADRARYEQYF
>TRBV12-3/TRBV12-4|11|.|TRBJ2-1|.
TGTGCCAGCGGTTCCGGGTATGAGCAGTTCTTC
CASGSGYEQFF